The clone carrying this T cell receptor (beta chain) was seen just once. CDR1 is SGHTA and CDR2 is FQGTGA in the germline V gene. Trimming stripped 5 bases from V and 4 bases from J, with 14 bases between. The CDR3 extends over 14 amino acids. This specimen belongs to a study of blood T cell repertoires in COVID-19. Sequenced by immunoSEQ multiplex PCR; TCRdb stores in-frame clones only, minus some. The profile covers 150,000 to 200,000 clones, with around 75% appearing a single time and around 5.9% taken by the ten largest. This receptor was taken from a woman aged 40-49 years with COVID-19, enrolled during active disease. The sequenced sample consisted of peripheral blood. The genes are TRBV7-3 and TRBJ1-1, with D maybe TRBD1 (5 bases). This chain's CDR3 is CASSPQGGITEAFF. CDR3 nucleotides: TGTGCCAGCAGCCCTCAGGGAGGTATCACTGAAGCTTTCTTT. Full variable domain (rest looked up from reference TRBV7-3 and TRBJ1-1): GAGVSQTPSNKVTEKGKYVELRCDPISGHTALYWYRQSLGQGPEFLIYFQGTGAADDSGLPNDRFFAVRPEGSVSTLKIQRTERGDSAVYLCASSPQGGITEAFFGQGTRLTVV.